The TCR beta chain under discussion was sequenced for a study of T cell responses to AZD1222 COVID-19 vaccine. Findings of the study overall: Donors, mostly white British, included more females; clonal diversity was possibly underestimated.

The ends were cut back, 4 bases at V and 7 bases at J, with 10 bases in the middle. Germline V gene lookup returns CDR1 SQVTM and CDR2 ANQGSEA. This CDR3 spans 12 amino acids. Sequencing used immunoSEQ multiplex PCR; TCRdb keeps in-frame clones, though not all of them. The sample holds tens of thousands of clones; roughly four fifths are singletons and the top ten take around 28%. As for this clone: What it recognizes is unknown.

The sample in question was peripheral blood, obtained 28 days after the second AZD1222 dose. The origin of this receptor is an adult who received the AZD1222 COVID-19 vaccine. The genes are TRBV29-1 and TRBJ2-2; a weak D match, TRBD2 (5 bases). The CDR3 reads CSVAQRYGELFF. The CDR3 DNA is TGCAGCGTTGCCCAGCGGTACGGGGAGCTGTTTTTT.